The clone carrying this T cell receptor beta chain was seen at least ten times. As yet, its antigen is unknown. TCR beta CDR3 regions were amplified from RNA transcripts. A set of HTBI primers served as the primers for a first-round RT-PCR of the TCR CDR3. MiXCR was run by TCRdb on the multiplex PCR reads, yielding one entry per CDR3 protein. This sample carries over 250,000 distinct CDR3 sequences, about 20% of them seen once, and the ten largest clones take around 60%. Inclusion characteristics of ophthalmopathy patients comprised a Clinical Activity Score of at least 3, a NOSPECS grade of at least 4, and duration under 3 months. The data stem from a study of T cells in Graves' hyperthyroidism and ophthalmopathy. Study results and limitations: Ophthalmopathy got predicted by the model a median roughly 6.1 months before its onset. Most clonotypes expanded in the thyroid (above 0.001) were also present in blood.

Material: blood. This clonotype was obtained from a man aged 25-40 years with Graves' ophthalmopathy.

Here the CDR3 reads CASSRGQNGYTF. The CDR3 nucleotides are TGTGCCAGCAGTCGAGGACAGAATGGCTACACCTTC. The chain has TRBV12-3 or TRBV12-4 and TRBJ1-2, with D possibly matching TRBD1 (6 bases). With 5 bases removed from V and 6 bases from J, the gap between germline ends came to 10 bases. CDR3 size: 12 residues.